This TCR beta chain emerged from a study of blood T cell repertoires in COVID-19. Study as a whole: The samples span acute and convalescent COVID-19 from the United States, Italy and Spain.

Libraries were prepared by immunoSEQ multiplex PCR; TCRdb keeps only in-frame clonotypes and omits some of them. The data show about 59,000 clones, roughly 90% seen once. The CDR3 extends over 16 amino acids. V dropped 4 bases and J dropped 0 bases, with 13 bases sitting between them. From germline, CDR1 is LNHDA and CDR2 SQIVND (reference sequence). The clonotype originates from a man at least 80 years old in a cohort sampled during active COVID-19. V gene TRBV19 combines with J gene TRBJ1-5, with D maybe TRBD1 (6 bases). The sequenced sample consisted of peripheral blood. The CDR3 sequence is CASSTIQGYSNQPQHF. CDR3 DNA sequence: TGTGCCAGTAGTACCATTCAGGGGTATAGCAATCAGCCCCAGCATTTT.